This T cell receptor (beta chain) was profiled in a study of T cells in localized non-small cell lung cancer. For this clone: Its antigen remains unidentified.

Findings and limits, study-wide: Higher T cell density in the blood was associated with longer overall survival, whereas higher adjacent-lung clonality associated with shorter survival. When the top 100 tumor clones were examined, a median around 61 of them also appeared in the adjacent lung, which was paired and uninvolved. Exceeding tumor, uninvolved adjacent lung had the highest T cell clonality.

This CDR3 has 14 residues. The germline V and J ends were trimmed by 8 bases and 12 bases, with 20 bases remaining between them. Germline CDR1 reads SNHLY; CDR2 reads FYNNEI. Sequenced by immunoSEQ multiplex PCR; TCRdb stores in-frame clones only, minus some. This table holds about 72,000 clones, 84% found once. This clonotype was obtained from a female donor older than 55 with stage I lung adenocarcinoma. The gene calls are TRBV2 and TRBJ1-6; the D gene is possibly TRBD1 (5 bases). This specimen consisted of peripheral blood, obtained before any cancer treatment. CDR3 DNA sequence: TGTGCCAGCGGTCTCCCGGGAGGGGTGGGACCCCTCCACTTT. This sequence encodes CASGLPGGVGPLHF.